The source of this T cell receptor (beta chain) is a study of blood T cell repertoires in COVID-19. In the study overall: Italy, Spain and the United States were the sources of the convalescent and acute COVID-19 samples. The analysed material was cDNA or gDNA that came from T cells, B-cell-depleted T cells, or PBMCs.

Many counts were recorded for this clone. The CDR3 contains 15 residues. Trimming at V came to 2 bases and at J to 0 bases, leaving 1 base not matched to a gene. Germline values: CDR1 SGHTA, CDR2 FQGNSA. Authors' methods: Reference gene primer amplification gave nucleated cell count estimates. The repertoire was sequenced with immunoSEQ multiplex PCR; TCRdb's copy has only in-frame clones and lacks some. V, J and clone size are those of that table, while D and trimming were read from the DNA. Here the sample spans some 490,000 clones, approximately 85% being singletons. This sequence originates from a human donor in a cohort sampled during active COVID-19. Sequencing was carried out using peripheral blood. This chain joins TRBV7-2 and TRBJ2-1; 7 nucleotides line up with TRBD2. The CDR3 coding sequence is TGTGCCAGCAGCTTATCGGGAGGCTCCTACAATGAGCAGTTCTTC. Translation: CASSLSGGSYNEQFF.